These 22 T cell receptor beta chains originate from one sample sequenced in a study of T cells after yellow fever vaccination. TCRdb re-called the 5' RACE reads through MiXCR, storing one row per CDR3 protein. The table records more than 200,000 distinct CDR3 sequences, more than 3.5% of them present only once. The material sequenced was PBMCs, taken 15 days after the yellow fever booster vaccination. Source of these receptors: a man aged 18 to 29 who received the YFV17D yellow fever vaccine.

This clonotype appeared once. At one end the junction does not follow the germline gene, possibly because of a read error. The chain is built from TRBV4-1 and TRBJ2-1; TRBD1 agrees at 9 bases. Germline V gene sequence: CDR1 MGHRA, CDR2 YSYEKL. The CDR3 sequence is 17 residues long. This chain's CDR3 is CASSQDPDRGFNNAQFF. CDR3 in DNA: TGCGCCAGCAGCCAAGATCCGGACAGGGGTTTTAACAATGCGCAGTTCTTC.

This clonotype was seen many times. This rearrangement joins TRBV7-6 to TRBJ1-1; tentatively, D is TRBD1 (6 bases). The ends were cut back, 5 bases at V and 8 bases at J, with 15 bases in the middle. CDR3 length: 13 amino acids. Germline-derived CDR1 and CDR2 are SGHVS and FNYEAQ. DNA of the CDR3: TGTGCCAGCAGCGTACAAACAGGGACCGAAGCTTTCTTT. It is translated as CASSVQTGTEAFF.

This clonotype was detected many times. This chain links TRBV12-3 or TRBV12-4 with TRBJ1-1; weak D call: TRBD1 (5 bases). V lost 7 bases and J lost 1, with 13 bases in between. This CDR3 comprises 14 residues. CDR3 loop: CASTPGHGNTEAFF. The DNA for the CDR3 is TGTGCCAGCACCCCAGGGCACGGGAACACTGAAGCTTTCTTT.

This clonotype was seen at least ten times. J is TRBJ2-2 and V is TRBV6-5; D is possibly TRBD1 (6 bases). This CDR3 contains 15 residues. From germline, CDR1 is MNHEY and CDR2 SVGAGI. Trimming cost V 5 bases and J 7 bases, with 17 bases left between them. The chain's CDR3 is CASSRDRITIGELFF. CDR3 sequence (DNA): TGTGCCAGCAGTCGAGACAGGATAACCATCGGGGAGCTGTTTTTT.

A few counts support this clonotype. The chain employs TRBV23-1 and TRBJ1-2, with D perhaps TRBD1 (6 bases). TRBV23-1 is classed as an ORF, of uncertain function. V was clipped by 2 bases and J by 0 bases, with 13 bases between them. CDR3 length equals 16 residues. This chain's CDR3 is CASSQPGQLANYGYTF. For the CDR3, the DNA is TGCGCCAGCAGTCAACCTGGACAGTTAGCTAACTATGGCTACACCTTC.

This clonotype was observed many times. The rearrangement links TRBV10-3 to TRBJ2-1; TRBD1 or TRBD2 may be the D gene (5 bases each). The germline V gene has CDR1 ENHRY and CDR2 SYGVKD. With 11 bases removed from V and 9 bases from J, the gap between germline ends came to 20 bases. This CDR3 is 13 amino acids long. This chain's CDR3 is CARGTAPRGEQFF. The CDR3 DNA sequence: TGTGCCCGTGGGACGGCCCCACGCGGTGAGCAGTTCTTC.

In its sample, this clonotype was seen many times. The chain carries TRBV20-1 and TRBJ2-5; D may match TRBD1 or TRBD2 (7 bases each). Germline CDR1 and CDR2: DFQATT and SNEGSKA (reference sequence). This CDR3 has 15 residues. V was pared by 3 bases and J by 7 bases, with 21 bases between. CDR3 sequence reads: CSARSQNRGGGTQYF. CDR3 nucleotides: TGCAGTGCTAGGTCCCAGAACAGGGGAGGGGGGACCCAGTACTTC.

In its sample, this clonotype was seen a few times. CDR3: CASTNSPGKGVETQYF. The CDR3 bases are TGTGCCAGCACCAATTCGCCGGGGAAGGGCGTGGAGACCCAGTACTTC. The chain has TRBV5-4 and TRBJ2-5, with a possible D match to TRBD2 (5 bases). Germline CDR1 is SGHNT and CDR2 is YYREEE (reference sequence). Between the trimmed V and J ends, which lost 6 bases and 5 bases, there was a span of 23 bases. This CDR3 is built from 16 residues.

In this sample, this clonotype turned up many times. V usage is TRBV7-9 and J usage is TRBJ2-3; D unresolved. CDR1 is SEHNR, CDR2 FQNEAQ, per germline (reference sequence). The CDR3 runs 15 residues. Trimming took 5 bases from V and 2 from J, leaving 14 bases between them. CDR3 sequence (DNA): TGTGCCAGCAGCCCCCAAGCCGACCTCACAGATACGCAGTATTTT. Encoded protein: CASSPQADLTDTQYF.

This clonotype was recorded at least ten times. V and J are TRBV27 and TRBJ2-7, with 11 bases aligning to TRBD1. Germline CDR1 MNHEY, CDR2 SMNVEV (reference sequence). This CDR3 has 13 amino acids. V lost 3 bases to trimming and J lost 7 bases; unmatched junction nucleotides: 2. CDR3 in DNA: TGTGCCAGCAGTTTGGGGACAGGGGGAGAGCAGTACTTC. Translating gives CASSLGTGGEQYF.

This clonotype occurred many times. The chain links TRBV11-3 to TRBJ1-1, with D tentatively TRBD1 (6 bases). The CDR3 totals 15 residues. V was cut by 7 bases and J by 6 bases, with 21 bases left in between. The germline gives CDR1 SGHNT, CDR2 YENEEA. The CDR3: CASTDRLRGIPEAFF. The DNA of the CDR3 is TGTGCCAGCACCGACAGGCTAAGAGGGATCCCTGAAGCTTTCTTT.

V usage is TRBV12-3 or TRBV12-4 and J usage is TRBJ1-2; tentative D call: TRBD1 (5 bases). The CDR3 is made up of 16 amino acids. Trimming pared 6 bases from V and 2 bases from J, leaving 19 bases between. The CDR3 sequence: CASRPMRGLINYGYTF. The DNA for the CDR3 is TGTGCCAGCAGACCCATGCGGGGACTCATAAACTATGGCTACACCTTC.

This clonotype came up many times. This sequence joins TRBV7-8 and TRBJ2-3; 7 bases are shared with TRBD1. Germline CDR1 and CDR2: SGHVS and FQNEAQ. The CDR3 has 15 amino acids. Trimming at V came to 4 bases and at J to 2 bases, leaving 6 bases not matched to a gene. The CDR3 coding sequence is TGTGCCAGCAGCTGGAACAGGGGTGACACAGATACGCAGTATTTT. It specifies CASSWNRGDTDTQYF.

This clonotype was recorded at least ten times. The chain employs TRBV12-3 or TRBV12-4 and TRBJ2-2, with 9 bases fitting TRBD1. With V trimmed by 6 bases and J by 3 bases, 2 bases remained unmatched. The CDR3 runs 14 residues. The CDR3 protein is CASRRDRDTGELFF. CDR3 nucleotide sequence: TGTGCCAGCAGACGGGACAGGGACACCGGGGAGCTGTTTTTT.

This clonotype was counted many times. V and J are TRBV9 and TRBJ2-5; 12 nucleotides match TRBD1. Unmatched junction bases numbered 5, after V lost 0 bases and J lost 5 bases. The CDR3 is 16 amino acids. Germline CDR1 reads SGDLS; CDR2 reads YYNGEE. CDR3 loop: CASSVGGQGAMETQYF. In nucleotides, the CDR3 is TGTGCCAGCAGCGTAGGGGGACAGGGGGCCATGGAGACCCAGTACTTC.

The gene calls are TRBV9 and TRBJ2-6; D uncertain. The CDR3 loop spans 16 amino acids. V lost 3 bases and J 0 bases, leaving 10 bases between the germline ends. In germline, CDR1 is SGDLS, CDR2 YYNGEE. The CDR3 protein is CASSAALSSGANVLTF. The DNA of the CDR3 is TGTGCCAGCAGCGCAGCATTAAGCTCTGGGGCCAACGTCCTGACTTTC.

This clonotype was picked up many times. V gene TRBV6-5 combines with J gene TRBJ2-1; D is perhaps TRBD2 (7 bases). Germline CDR1 reads MNHEY; CDR2 reads SVGAGI. V lost 2 bases and J 7 bases, leaving 15 bases between the germline ends. The CDR3 is made up of 15 amino acids. The CDR3 reads CASSYMGGAQNEQFF. The CDR3 region has the DNA TGTGCCAGCAGTTACATGGGGGGGGCCCAAAATGAGCAGTTCTTC.

This clonotype was seen many times. The genes are TRBV6-5 and TRBJ2-3; D possibly corresponds to TRBD1 (6 bases). V lost 0 bases to trimming and J lost 6 bases, with 10 bases between them. Germline assignment: CDR1 MNHEY and CDR2 SVGAGI. The length of the CDR3 is 14 residues. This CDR3 is CASSYSQGGDTQYF. The CDR3 coding sequence is TGTGCCAGCAGTTACTCACAGGGTGGGGATACGCAGTATTTT.

This clonotype appeared many times. The rearrangement joins TRBV9 to TRBJ2-2, with 7 bases identical to TRBD2. The CDR3 sequence is 14 residues long. CDR1 is SGDLS, CDR2 YYNGEE, per germline. V was pared by 4 bases and J by 0 bases, with 0 bases of the junction left unmatched. The DNA of the CDR3 is TGTGCCAGCAGCAGCGGGGCGAACACCGGGGAGCTGTTTTTT. Translating it yields CASSSGANTGELFF.

This clonotype was counted at least ten times. The gene calls are TRBV7-9 and TRBJ2-4; no firm D call. This CDR3 comprises 15 residues. Germline V lookup: CDR1 SEHNR, CDR2 FQNEAQ (reference sequence). V was trimmed by 5 bases and J by 0 bases, leaving 11 bases between them. In nucleotides, the CDR3 is TGTGCCAGCAGCCCCGTCCCGGGAGCCAAAAACATTCAGTACTTC. Its translation is CASSPVPGAKNIQYF. Complete variable domain (other parts from reference TRBV7-9 and TRBJ2-4): DTGVSQNPRHKITKRGQNVTFRCDPISEHNRLYWYRQTLGQGPEFLTYFQNEAQLEKSRLLSDRFSAERPKGSFSTLEIQRTEQGDSAMYLCASSPVPGAKNIQYFGAGTRLSVL.

At least ten counts were recorded for this clonotype. The rearrangement links TRBV6-5 to TRBJ2-5, with a weak D call TRBD2 (5 bases). V lost 6 bases and J lost 7, with 15 bases in between. CDR1 and CDR2 (germline): MNHEY, SVGAGI. This CDR3 has 13 amino acids. DNA of the CDR3: TGTGCCAGCAGACAATACATAGAGGGGACCCAGTACTTC. Encoded protein: CASRQYIEGTQYF.

Many counts were recorded for this clonotype. The chain carries TRBV7-7 and TRBJ2-1; D gene ambiguous. The V and J ends lost 1 base and 8 bases respectively, with 9 bases between them. CDR1 is SSHAT, CDR2 FNYEAQ, per germline (reference sequence). The CDR3 loop spans 13 amino acids. In DNA, the CDR3 is TGTGCCAGCAGCTTAGATGGTGGGGATGAGCAGTTCTTC. Translation: CASSLDGGDEQFF.